A single sample is the source of the 27 T cell receptor beta chains below, sequenced in a study of tumor-infiltrating lymphocytes in primary liver carcinoma. DNA and RNA were both co-extracted from approximately 22-30 mg of bulk tissue that had not been sorted. Researchers generated TCR beta cDNA from 500 to 600 ng of total RNA, relying on a constant-region primer. Library construction for TCR beta comprised three nested multiplex PCR rounds performed with slightly modified ARM-PCR. A C-beta reverse primer and TRBV1-TRBV30 forward primers served in each of the first two PCR rounds, at 10 cycles apiece. TCRdb reanalysed the multiplex PCR reads using MiXCR and keeps one entry per CDR3 protein. In the table there are more than 85,000 distinct CDR3 sequences, around 84% of which are singletons. Sequencing was performed on liver tumor tissue from sampling region 3. The subset here: tumor region T3, left-lateral pole. The receptors shown here come from a man in his forties with primary liver carcinoma and hepatitis B virus infection.

A word on this clonotype: At one boundary the junction diverges from the germline segment, which might be a read error. The CDR3 region is CASRWDRGFHGCTF. Written as DNA, the CDR3 is TGTGCCAGCAGATGGGACAGGGGGTTTCATGGCTGTACATTC. The gene calls are TRBV7-9 and TRBJ1-2, with 11 bases fitting TRBD1. Per germline, CDR1 SEHNR and CDR2 FQNEAQ (reference sequence). The CDR3 is made up of 14 amino acids.

A note on this clonotype: This may arise from a read error, as a much more abundant clone is one base away. CDR3 nucleotide sequence: TGTGCCAACAGCTCGGGCCAAGGGAGGACTGAAGCTTTCTTT. Translating it yields CANSSGQGRTEAFF. The V gene is TRBV7-3, the J gene TRBJ1-1, with D unclear. CDR3 length: 14 residues. The germline CDR1 and CDR2 sequences are SGHTA and FQGTGA.

Remarks on this clonotype: A junction end diverges from the germline sequence, so it may reflect a read error. This chain joins TRBV6-2 or TRBV6-3 and TRBJ2-7, with D perhaps given as TRBD1 or TRBD2 (5 bases each). The CDR3 loop spans 12 amino acids. Germline CDR1 and CDR2: MNHEY and SVGEGT. The CDR3 DNA reads as TGTGCCAGGAGTGTGGACCGGGACGAACAGTACTTC. This translates into CARSVDRDEQYF.

As concerns this clonotype: Relative to the germline gene, one junction end is altered; a read error may explain this. J is TRBJ2-1 and V is TRBV29-1; unclear D gene. CDR3 length equals 14 residues. The germline V gene has CDR1 SQVTM and CDR2 ANQGSEA. CDR3 sequence: CSVKRLPTYYEQFF. DNA for the CDR3: TGCAGCGTTAAGAGACTCCCCACTTACTATGAACAGTTCTTC.

The chain combines TRBV4-3 with TRBJ2-6, with D perhaps matching TRBD1 (6 bases). Per germline, CDR1 LGHNA and CDR2 YSLEER. The CDR3 spans 15 residues. CDR3: CTNSQGTPGANVLTF. CDR3 nucleotides: TGCACCAACAGCCAGGGGACACCTGGGGCCAACGTCCTGACTTTC.

In its sample, this clonotype is medium-sized. This CDR3 is CASSLGTSGEQFF. CDR3 DNA: TGTGCCAGCAGCCTCGGGACTAGCGGTGAGCAGTTCTTC. V and J are TRBV28 and TRBJ2-1, with TRBD2 matching 11 bases. Trimming removed 6 bases from V and 9 bases from J; junction bases left unmatched: 4. The CDR3 is made up of 13 amino acids. Germline assignment: CDR1 MDHEN and CDR2 SYDVKM.

This clonotype was detected once. Given the absence of the conserved phenylalanine or tryptophan at the CDR3 end, a read error is likely. The DNA is omitted, as the CDR3 cannot be located on it reliably, and the CDR3 follows TCRdb's listing. This chain connects TRBV11-3 to TRBJ2-1. The length of the CDR3 is 14 amino acids, counting both ends. The germline V gene encodes CDR1 SGHNT and CDR2 YENEEA. The CDR3 loop is CASRLGVSNNEQFL.

The J gene is TRBJ2-2, the V gene TRBV5-6; maybe TRBD2 (6 bases). From germline, CDR1 is SGHDT and CDR2 YYEEEE. The CDR3 has 17 residues. Trimming took 5 bases from V and 5 from J, leaving 22 bases between them. Written as DNA, the CDR3 is TGTGCCAGCAGTTTATGGAGACTAGTGCGGACAACCGGGGAGCTGTTTTTT. Translation gives CASSLWRLVRTTGELFF. The full variable domain, in which reference TRBV5-6 and TRBJ2-2 provide the parts outside the CDR3, is DAGVTQSPTHLIKTRGQQVTLRCSPKSGHDTVSWYQQALGQGPQFIFQYYEEEERQRGNFPDRFSGHQFPNYSSELNVNALLLGDSALYLCASSLWRLVRTTGELFFGEGSRLTVL.

To note about this clonotype: The junction departs from the called germline gene at one end, perhaps through a read error. The V and J genes are TRBV11-2 and TRBJ2-6; D ambiguous. Germline CDR1 is SGHAT and CDR2 is FQNNGV. The CDR3 length is 15 residues. CDR3 residues: CATRRPHSGVNILTF. CDR3 in DNA: TGCGCCACCCGGCGGCCGCACTCTGGGGTCAACATCCTGACTTTC.

This clonotype was seen a few times. One end of the junction fails to match germline, which may point to a read error. V and J are TRBV11-3 and TRBJ2-1; D uncertain. Per the germline V gene, CDR1 is SGHNT and CDR2 is YENEEA. The CDR3 extends over 14 amino acids. The CDR3 nucleotides read TGTACCAGCAGTTTAGGCGTCTCGGACAATGAGCAGTTCTTC. As protein: CTSSLGVSDNEQFF.

About this clonotype: Since the CDR3 does not end with the conserved phenylalanine or tryptophan, this likely comes from a read error. The chain carries TRBV6-5 and TRBJ2-3, with D maybe TRBD2 (5 bases). Germline-derived CDR1 and CDR2 are MNHEY and SVGAGI. This CDR3 spans 14 amino acids. In DNA form, the CDR3 reads TGTGCCAGCAGTTTGGCCGGAGGCACTGATACGCAGTATTTG. Protein product: CASSLAGGTDTQYL.

As to this clonotype: The CDR3 end shows no conserved phenylalanine or tryptophan, and so a read error is likely. This rearrangement joins TRBV11-2 to TRBJ2-6; D could derive from TRBD1 or TRBD2 (5 bases each). The germline CDR1 and CDR2 sequences are SGHAT and FQNNGV. The CDR3 has 15 amino acids. CDR3 loop: CASQRPCSGANDLTY. The CDR3 DNA reads as TGTGCCAGCCAGCGGCCGTGCTCTGGGGCCAACGACCTGACTTAC.

V usage is TRBV6-1 and J usage is TRBJ1-1; D gene uncertain. In germline, CDR1 is MNHNS, CDR2 SASEGT. With 4 bases removed from V and 4 bases from J, the gap between germline ends came to 16 bases. CDR3 length equals 15 residues. The DNA of the CDR3 is TGTGCCAGCAGTGGAAGGAGGTCTTTGGGCACTGAAGCTTTCTTT. Protein: CASSGRRSLGTEAFF.

The rearrangement uses TRBV29-1 and TRBJ2-1; 7 nucleotides agree with TRBD2. The ends lost 1 base at V and 3 bases at J; junction bases unmatched: 12. This CDR3 spans 17 amino acids. Germline CDR1 and CDR2: SQVTM and ANQGSEA. DNA of the CDR3: TGCAGCGTTGAAGGGAAGGGCCTAGCGGAAATCTACAATGAGCAGTTCTTC. Protein product: CSVEGKGLAEIYNEQFF.

As regards this clonotype: Compared with germline, one end of the junction differs, possibly owing to a read error. The V gene is TRBV4-1, the J gene TRBJ1-2; no reliable D call. This CDR3 is 20 amino acids long. CDR1 MGHRA and CDR2 YSYEKL come from the germline V gene. In DNA form, the CDR3 reads TGCGCCAGCAGCCAAGAGGGGTACCCCCCCGCTGCCCAACATACCTATAGCTACACCTTC. Translated: CASSQEGYPPAAQHTYSYTF.

V and J are TRBV6-5 and TRBJ1-2, with D tentatively TRBD1 (5 bases). The length of the CDR3 is 14 residues. Trimming took off 7 bases at V and 6 bases at J, with 18 bases between the two ends. Looked up from germline, CDR1 is MNHEY and CDR2 is SVGAGI. CDR3 sequence reads: CASTPGRGGDGYTF. In DNA, the CDR3 is TGTGCCAGCACCCCTGGAAGGGGCGGCGATGGCTACACCTTC.

The chain carries TRBV6-6 and TRBJ1-6; the D gene is possibly TRBD1 (6 bases). The ends were cut back, 4 bases at V and 19 bases at J, with 20 bases in the middle. CDR1 is MNHNY and CDR2 is SVGAGI in the germline V gene (reference sequence). CDR3 length equals 13 residues. Here the CDR3 DNA reads TGTGCCAGCAGTTCAACAGGGATTTCACTCCTTCACTTT. Protein sequence: CASSSTGISLLHF.

This clonotype appeared a few times. With a much larger clone just one base away, this may be a read error. V gene TRBV5-1 combines with J gene TRBJ2-3; perhaps TRBD1 as D (5 bases). The CDR3 runs to 16 residues. Germline V lookup: CDR1 SGHRS, CDR2 YFSETQ. The V gene lost 0 bases and the J gene lost 5 bases, with 16 bases spanning the gap. The CDR3 is CASSLGQFSGIDTQYF. The CDR3 nucleotides are TGCGCCAGCAGCTTGGGACAGTTCTCCGGCATAGATACGCAGTATTTT.

For this clonotype: The junction shows a germline mismatch at one end, possibly a read error. J is TRBJ2-2 and V is TRBV11-1; 8 bases align to TRBD2. This CDR3 contains 17 residues. The V gene's germline CDR1 is SGHAT and CDR2 FQDESV (reference sequence). Written as DNA, the CDR3 is TGTGCCAGCAGCTTATGGGGACTAGTGCGGACAACTGGAGAGCTGCTTTTT. This translates into CASSLWGLVRTTGELLF.

As to this clonotype: The junction departs from germline at one end; a sequencing error may be responsible. V gene TRBV29-1 combines with J gene TRBJ1-1; 8 bases line up with TRBD1. There are 15 residues in the CDR3. Germline V gene data show CDR1 as SQVTM and CDR2 as ANQGSEA. DNA of the CDR3: TGCAGCGGTGGACAGGGCTGTGGGATGAACACTGAAGCTTTATTT. Translating it yields CSGGQGCGMNTEALF.

Of note for this clonotype: The junction and the germline gene differ at one end; a read error may be behind it. This rearrangement joins TRBV29-1 to TRBJ2-7; 8 bases are a match to TRBD1. The CDR3 runs 16 residues. Germline CDR1 is SQVTM and CDR2 is ANQGSEA. CDR3 region: CSVEHPKGRGPYEQYF. In nucleotides, the CDR3 is TGTAGCGTTGAACACCCCAAGGGCAGGGGGCCCTACGAGCAGTACTTC.

About this clonotype: Relative to the germline gene, one junction end is altered; a read error may explain this. The chain employs TRBV12-3 or TRBV12-4 and TRBJ2-7; D uncertain. The CDR3 is made up of 14 amino acids. Written as DNA, the CDR3 is TGTGCCAGCAGTCCACCGGGTTTCGGCTACAAGCAGTATTTC. Translated, it gives CASSPPGFGYKQYF.

Concerning this clonotype itself: The junction departs from the called germline gene at one end, perhaps through a read error. V and J are TRBV4-2 and TRBJ2-3; 8 positions match TRBD2. Germline loops: CDR1 LGHNA, CDR2 YNFKEQ. The CDR3 sequence is 15 residues long. As DNA, the CDR3 is TGTGCCGGCAGCCAAGATGCCGGGAGGGCAGATACGCAGTATTTT. It specifies CAGSQDAGRADTQYF.

This sequence joins TRBV29-1 and TRBJ2-5, with D perhaps TRBD2 (6 bases). Trimming stripped 1 base from V and 5 bases from J, with 17 bases between. CDR1 SQVTM and CDR2 ANQGSEA come from the germline V gene. This CDR3 comprises 15 residues. This CDR3 is CSVEVAGWPGETQYF. Written as DNA, the CDR3 is TGCAGCGTTGAAGTTGCGGGATGGCCCGGTGAGACCCAGTACTTC.

Comments on this clonotype: At one end the junction does not follow the germline gene, possibly because of a read error. The chain combines TRBV4-2 with TRBJ2-7; 7 positions agree with TRBD2. The CDR3 covers 15 residues. CDR1 LGHNA and CDR2 YNFKEQ come from the germline V gene. CDR3 nucleotides: TGCGCCAGTAGCCAAGATCGGGCTAGCGGCTACGATCAGTACTTC. As protein: CASSQDRASGYDQYF.

Only one count was recorded for this clonotype. Relative to the germline gene, one junction end is altered; a read error may explain this. This chain connects TRBV11-1 to TRBJ2-3; 15 bases are shared with TRBD2. Germline CDR1 and CDR2: SGHAT and FQDESV (reference sequence). The CDR3 consists of 19 residues. CDR3 protein: CASSGAWTSGRALTDKQYF. The CDR3 DNA follows: TGTGCCAGCAGCGGGGCCTGGACTAGCGGGAGGGCTCTGACAGATAAGCAGTATTTT.

As for this clonotype: At one boundary the junction diverges from the germline segment, which might be a read error. V is TRBV4-3 and J is TRBJ2-7; tentatively, D is TRBD1 or TRBD2 (5 bases each). The CDR3 sequence is 14 residues long. Germline lookup yields CDR1 LGHNA and CDR2 YSLEER. CDR3: CTSSQSEGSYEQYF. In DNA, the CDR3 is TGCACCAGCAGCCAAAGTGAGGGGTCCTACGAGCAGTACTTC.